The T cell receptor beta chain under discussion was sequenced for a study of T cells after posttransplantation cyclophosphamide. This clone came up once. V lost 4 bases and J 6 bases, leaving 19 bases between the germline ends. Per the germline V gene, CDR1 is SGHTA and CDR2 is FQGNSA. CDR3 length equals 17 residues. Repertoires were generated with immunoSEQ multiplex PCR, while TCRdb's copy carries only in-frame clones and drops some. The sample gives 45,000 to 65,000 clones, 94% of which show up once; about 3% is in the top ten. The receptor comes from a woman younger than 45 in good health and a related stem cell transplant donor. This chain joins TRBV7-2 and TRBJ1-6; a possible D gene is TRBD1 (5 bases). Sequenced: PBMCs. CDR3 residues: CASSSALKRGLNSPLHF. Here the CDR3 DNA reads TGTGCCAGCAGCTCAGCCCTAAAGCGGGGCCTTAATTCACCCCTCCACTTT.